This is a list of T cell receptor beta chains from one sample in a study of T-cell reconstitution after alpha-beta-depleted transplantation in children. TCRdb fed the PCR reads into MiXCR, producing one record per CDR3 protein. Of about 610,000 distinct CDR3 sequences listed, 10% to 13% are singletons. Sequencing was performed on PBMCs from the stem cell graft donor, taken from the stem cell graft. Receptors were obtained from a human donor who donated a stem cell graft to a child with acute myeloid leukemia. Each CDR3 is given with its conserved first and last residue. Each record gives: J gene, clone size, V gene, D gene, CDR3 protein, CDR3 DNA. The D gene is left open where the match is weak. Expanded clones are given a class, and other clones once, few, many or no size at all.

J gene: TRBJ2-3
clone size: few
V gene: TRBV20-1
D gene: -
CDR3 protein: CSASIPDTQYF
CDR3 DNA: TGCAGTGCCAGCATTCCGGATACGCAGTATTTT

J gene: TRBJ2-3
clone size: many
V gene: TRBV7-3
D gene: TRBD2
CDR3 protein: CASSSGPSTDTQYF
CDR3 DNA: TGTGCCAGCTCTAGCGGCCCTAGCACAGATACGCAGTATTTT

J gene: TRBJ2-1
clone size: many
V gene: TRBV28
D gene: -
CDR3 protein: CASQDSFRAEQFF
CDR3 DNA: TGTGCCAGTCAGGACAGTTTTAGGGCTGAGCAGTTCTTC

J gene: TRBJ2-7
clone size: many
V gene: TRBV6-2/TRBV6-3
D gene: -
CDR3 protein: CASRKAGMTYEQYF
CDR3 DNA: TGTGCCAGCAGGAAGGCAGGGATGACCTACGAGCAGTACTTC

J gene: TRBJ2-7
clone size: -
V gene: TRBV7-6
D gene: TRBD1
CDR3 protein: CASSFGTGASVEQYF
CDR3 DNA: TGTGCCAGCAGCTTCGGGACAGGGGCTTCGGTCGAGCAGTACTTC

J gene: TRBJ2-2
clone size: -
V gene: TRBV12-3/TRBV12-4
D gene: TRBD2
CDR3 protein: CASSLGLAGAAGELFF
CDR3 DNA: TGTGCCAGCAGTTTAGGACTAGCGGGAGCGGCCGGGGAGCTGTTTTTT

J gene: TRBJ2-7
clone size: few
V gene: TRBV6-1
D gene: TRBD1
CDR3 protein: CASRRGQEADEQYF
CDR3 DNA: TGTGCCAGCAGACGAGGACAGGAAGCTGACGAGCAGTACTTC

J gene: TRBJ2-3
clone size: many
V gene: TRBV27
D gene: -
CDR3 protein: CASSFRGGPDTQYF
CDR3 DNA: TGTGCCAGCAGTTTTCGTGGGGGCCCAGATACGCAGTATTTT

J gene: TRBJ2-5
clone size: -
V gene: TRBV28
D gene: -
CDR3 protein: CASSPGTAPKTQYF
CDR3 DNA: TGTGCCAGCAGCCCTGGGACCGCCCCAAAGACCCAGTACTTC

J gene: TRBJ2-3
clone size: few
V gene: TRBV12-3/TRBV12-4
D gene: -
CDR3 protein: CASTSGVDTQYF
CDR3 DNA: TGTGCCAGCACCTCGGGGGTGGATACGCAGTATTTT

J gene: TRBJ2-3
clone size: -
V gene: TRBV30
D gene: -
CDR3 protein: CAWSPGARRSLSDTQYF
CDR3 DNA: TGTGCCTGGAGTCCAGGGGCTCGGCGCTCCCTCTCAGATACGCAGTATTTT

J gene: TRBJ2-1
clone size: few
V gene: TRBV29-1
D gene: TRBD2
CDR3 protein: CSVVGLLAGGPNEQFF
CDR3 DNA: TGCAGCGTTGTAGGCTTGCTAGCGGGAGGGCCCAATGAGCAGTTCTTC

J gene: TRBJ2-7
clone size: many
V gene: TRBV7-3
D gene: -
CDR3 protein: CASSFGVAGYEQYF
CDR3 DNA: TGTGCCAGCAGCTTTGGGGTGGCGGGCTACGAGCAGTACTTC

J gene: TRBJ2-1
clone size: -
V gene: TRBV6-1
D gene: TRBD2
CDR3 protein: CASSGGTSGRPHYNEQFF
CDR3 DNA: TGTGCCAGCAGTGGGGGGACTAGCGGGAGGCCCCACTACAATGAGCAGTTCTTC

J gene: TRBJ1-5
clone size: few
V gene: TRBV29-1
D gene: TRBD1
CDR3 protein: CSVEDREGQPQHF
CDR3 DNA: TGCAGCGTAGAAGACAGGGAGGGTCAGCCCCAGCATTTT

J gene: TRBJ2-1
clone size: -
V gene: TRBV24-1
D gene: -
CDR3 protein: CATSDEGGAYNEQFF
CDR3 DNA: TGTGCCACCAGTGATGAGGGCGGGGCCTACAATGAGCAGTTCTTC

J gene: TRBJ2-7
clone size: many
V gene: TRBV6-5
D gene: TRBD2
CDR3 protein: CASSYSTSGDYEQYF
CDR3 DNA: TGTGCCAGCAGTTACTCGACTAGCGGAGACTACGAGCAGTACTTC

J gene: TRBJ2-1
clone size: -
V gene: TRBV28
D gene: TRBD2
CDR3 protein: CASSRRQLAGNEQFF
CDR3 DNA: TGTGCCAGCAGTAGGAGACAACTAGCGGGCAATGAGCAGTTCTTC

J gene: TRBJ2-1
clone size: few
V gene: TRBV27
D gene: -
CDR3 protein: CASSFSWVETGYGNEQFF
CDR3 DNA: TGTGCCAGCAGTTTCTCGTGGGTTGAGACAGGATATGGGAATGAGCAGTTCTTC

J gene: TRBJ2-7
clone size: many
V gene: TRBV25-1
D gene: -
CDR3 protein: CASSERAGAYEQYF
CDR3 DNA: TGTGCCAGCAGTGAGCGAGCGGGTGCCTACGAGCAGTACTTC

J gene: TRBJ2-3
clone size: -
V gene: TRBV6-2/TRBV6-3
D gene: TRBD2
CDR3 protein: CASRAGTSGSADTQYF
CDR3 DNA: TGTGCCAGCAGGGCCGGGACTAGCGGGAGTGCAGATACGCAGTATTTT

J gene: TRBJ1-5
clone size: many
V gene: TRBV20-1
D gene: -
CDR3 protein: CSATTGSNQPQHF
CDR3 DNA: TGCAGTGCTACGACAGGCAGCAATCAGCCCCAGCATTTT